The next 28 T cell receptor beta chains were all read from a single sample in a study of blood T cell repertoires in COVID-19 (dated by TCRdb to 2018 to 2021). The library relied on the immunoSEQ multiplex PCR assay. Here the immuneACCESS table is served through TCRdb, limited to in-frame sequences with V and J called. Missing clones are a known gap in these copies; in checked studies unresolved V genes cover under half, and the rest lacks a known reason. This sample comprises roughly 100,000 clones, about 86% of them detected only once. The ten largest clones represent around 4% of the sample. The specimen was peripheral blood. These receptors were collected from a man between 60 and 70 years old with acute or convalescent COVID-19.

The gene calls are TRBV4-1 and TRBJ1-3, with unresolved D. The V and J ends lost 4 bases and 3 bases respectively, with 16 bases between them. Germline V gene data show CDR1 as MGHRA and CDR2 as YSYEKL. This CDR3 is 16 amino acids long. The CDR3 DNA reads TGCGCCAGCAGCCCACTTGAGGGAAGCGTTGGAAACACCATATATTTT. The encoded protein is CASSPLEGSVGNTIYF.

This clone was counted only a few times. This rearrangement joins TRBV15 to TRBJ1-1, with 7 bases identical to TRBD1. V lost 1 base, J lost 2 bases, and 7 bases stayed unmatched. Germline loops: CDR1 LNHNV, CDR2 YYDKDF (reference sequence). CDR3 size: 16 residues. The CDR3 is CATSRGGTVLNTEAFF. DNA for the CDR3: TGTGCCACCAGCAGAGGTGGGACAGTCCTTAACACTGAAGCTTTCTTT.

This clone was picked up many times. The CDR3 is CATRDSNNSPLHF. CDR3 DNA: TGTGCCACCAGGGACAGCAATAATTCACCCCTCCACTTT. The chain has TRBV6-5 and TRBJ1-6; 7 nucleotides match TRBD1. This CDR3 region has 13 residues. V was pared by 10 bases and J by 5 bases, with 5 bases of the junction left unmatched. Germline V gene data show CDR1 as MNHEY and CDR2 as SVGAGI.

Concerning this clone itself: Other DNA variants within this sample encode the same CDR3. The rearrangement joins TRBV30 to TRBJ1-2; 7 nucleotides align to TRBD1. This CDR3 comprises 13 residues. In germline, CDR1 is GTSNPN, CDR2 SVGIG (reference sequence). The trim removed 2 bases at V and 5 bases at J, leaving 5 bases unmatched. The CDR3 coding sequence is TGTGCCTGGAGTCTCCGGACAGGTTATGGCTACACCTTC. Protein: CAWSLRTGYGYTF.

The chain is built from TRBV7-9 and TRBJ1-4; perhaps TRBD1 as D (5 bases). The CDR3 is made up of 14 amino acids. Germline V lookup: CDR1 SEHNR, CDR2 FQNEAQ (reference sequence). Trimming took off 4 bases at V and 5 bases at J, with 11 bases between the two ends. The chain's CDR3 is CASSYDSKNEKLFF. The CDR3, as DNA: TGTGCCAGCAGCTACGACAGCAAAAATGAAAAACTGTTTTTT.

V usage is TRBV27 and J usage is TRBJ2-1; TRBD2 aligns across 15 bases. Germline CDR1 and CDR2: MNHEY and SMNVEV (reference sequence). After removal of 3 bases from V and 11 bases from J, the junction contained 11 bases not matched to a gene. The CDR3 is 17 residues long. The CDR3 spells CASSFGTSGRLSVKQFF. The DNA for the CDR3 is TGTGCCAGCAGTTTCGGGACTAGCGGGAGGTTATCTGTCAAGCAGTTCTTC.

The chain links TRBV5-5 to TRBJ2-7; 7 positions match TRBD1. This CDR3 contains 15 residues. The trim removed 5 bases at V and 2 bases at J, leaving 10 bases unmatched. The V gene's germline CDR1 is SGHKS and CDR2 YYEKEE (reference sequence). This chain's CDR3 is CASSHRDRTTYEQYV. DNA of the CDR3: TGTGCCAGCAGTCACCGGGACAGAACAACCTACGAGCAGTACGTC.

This clone was seen only once. The chain has TRBV11-3 and TRBJ2-7, with unresolved D. CDR1 is SGHNT, CDR2 YENEEA, per germline. The CDR3 has 14 amino acids. V lost 4 bases, J lost 0 bases, and 10 bases lay in between. CDR3 residues: CASSSPLSSYEQYF. CDR3 in DNA: TGTGCCAGCAGCTCCCCCCTAAGCTCCTACGAGCAGTACTTC.

This chain links TRBV2 with TRBJ1-1; D is possibly TRBD1 (6 bases). Per germline, CDR1 SNHLY and CDR2 FYNNEI. Trimming removed 6 bases from V and 4 bases from J, with 15 bases in between. There are 14 residues in the CDR3. CDR3 DNA: TGTGCCAGCAGCGGGGGGGGCGCGATCACTGAAGCTTTCTTT. It encodes CASSGGGAITEAFF.

The chain links TRBV9 to TRBJ2-3; 7 positions match TRBD1. This CDR3 contains 15 residues. Germline V gives CDR1 SGDLS, CDR2 YYNGEE. V gave up 2 bases and J gave up 7 bases; unmatched junction bases: 10. The CDR3 region has the DNA TGTGCCAGCAGCGTCGGGCAGGGGGTGCTGAATACGCAGTATTTT. Translating gives CASSVGQGVLNTQYF.

This clone was seen a single time. For the CDR3, the DNA is TGTGCCTGGAGCCCTAGACAGGGGGGAAGAGCTAACTATGGCTACACCTTC. Amino acid sequence: CAWSPRQGGRANYGYTF. The rearrangement uses TRBV30 and TRBJ1-2; 9 bases map to TRBD1. This CDR3 contains 17 residues. Unmatched junction bases numbered 11, after V lost 3 bases and J lost 0 bases. Germline loops: CDR1 GTSNPN, CDR2 SVGIG (reference sequence).

The chain joins TRBV6-1 to TRBJ2-2, with D tentatively TRBD2 (6 bases). Looked up from germline, CDR1 is MNHNS and CDR2 is SASEGT. Trimming removed 4 bases from V and 8 bases from J, with 20 bases in between. The length of the CDR3 is 16 residues. The CDR3 loop is CASSGRRAPTPGELFF. As DNA, the CDR3 is TGTGCCAGCAGTGGAAGGAGGGCCCCGACACCTGGGGAGCTGTTTTTT.

The chain links TRBV21-1 to TRBJ2-7; the table's D call, TRBD2, has no DNA check behind it. TRBV21-1 has pseudogene status. The CDR3 sequence is 16 residues long. CDR3: CASSPGTSGREYEQYV. The DNA of the CDR3 is TGTGCCAGCAGCCCAGGGACTAGCGGGAGGGAGTACGAGCAGTACGTC.

The chain combines TRBV11-3 with TRBJ1-1; maybe TRBD1 (5 bases). Germline CDR1 reads SGHNT; CDR2 reads YENEEA. With 6 bases removed from V and 6 bases from J, the gap between germline ends came to 23 bases. There are 16 residues in the CDR3. CDR3 protein: CASSSGPLSSGAEAFF. CDR3 coding DNA: TGTGCCAGCAGTTCCGGGCCTCTTTCCTCGGGGGCTGAAGCTTTCTTT.

In DNA, the CDR3 is TGTGCCAGCAGTTACTCGGGGGGGAACACTGAAGCTTTCTTT. Translating gives CASSYSGGNTEAFF. The chain couples TRBV6-5 to TRBJ1-1, with D possibly matching TRBD1 (5 bases). Trimming pared 0 bases from V and 1 base from J, leaving 6 bases between. The CDR3 is 14 amino acids. CDR1 and CDR2 (germline): MNHEY, SVGAGI.

This clone was picked up a small number of times. The chain has TRBV5-6 and TRBJ1-3, with TRBD1 matching 8 bases. This CDR3 comprises 14 residues. Unmatched junction bases numbered 7, after V lost 0 bases and J lost 11 bases. Germline V CDR1 and CDR2: SGHDT, YYEEEE. CDR3 sequence: CASSLGRGQSAIYF. The CDR3 DNA is TGTGCCAGCAGCTTGGGCAGGGGGCAATCGGCCATATATTTT.

The rearrangement joins TRBV5-1 to TRBJ1-2; perhaps TRBD1 as D (6 bases). The germline V gene has CDR1 SGHRS and CDR2 YFSETQ. Trimming pared 6 bases from V and 0 bases from J, leaving 15 bases between. The CDR3 consists of 15 residues. This CDR3 reads CASTNGQIPNYGYTF. DNA of the CDR3: TGCGCCAGCACCAACGGACAGATTCCTAACTATGGCTACACCTTC. Supplemented by reference TRBV5-1 and TRBJ1-2, the full variable domain reads KAGVTQTPRYLIKTRGQQVTLSCSPISGHRSVSWYQQTPGQGLQFLFEYFSETQRNKGNFPGRFSGRQFSNSRSEMNVSTLELGDSALYLCASTNGQIPNYGYTFGSGTRLTVV.

The V gene is TRBV27, the J gene TRBJ1-2, with TRBD1 matching 9 bases. The germline V gene encodes CDR1 MNHEY and CDR2 SMNVEV (reference sequence). This CDR3 is 13 amino acids long. J lost 8 bases, V lost 5 bases, and 6 bases had no gene match. CDR3 DNA sequence: TGTGCCAGCAGTGGGACAGGGTTTCGGGGCTACACCTTC. This codes for CASSGTGFRGYTF.

The J gene is TRBJ1-2, the V gene TRBV30; D not certain. Germline V gene lookup returns CDR1 GTSNPN and CDR2 SVGIG (reference sequence). The V end lost 0 bases, the J end lost 8 bases, and 10 bases lay between the germline ends. The CDR3 extends over 12 amino acids. This CDR3 reads CAWSVQPQGYTF. The CDR3 nucleotides read TGTGCCTGGAGTGTACAGCCCCAGGGCTACACCTTC.

The rearrangement links TRBV11-2 to TRBJ2-2; a possible D gene is TRBD1 (5 bases). The CDR3 consists of 16 residues. Germline V CDR1 and CDR2: SGHAT, FQNNGV. V was trimmed by 3 bases and J by 6 bases, leaving 17 bases between them. The CDR3 region has the DNA TGTGCCAGCAGCTTCCCCAGGGAAGTGATGGCCGGGGAGCTGTTTTTT. Its translation is CASSFPREVMAGELFF.

The rearrangement uses TRBV6-1 and TRBJ1-1, with D possibly matching TRBD1 (5 bases). Germline V gene sequence: CDR1 MNHNS, CDR2 SASEGT. The CDR3 contains 14 residues. Trimming took off 2 bases at V and 4 bases at J, with 11 bases between the two ends. CDR3 residues: CASSENPGGTEAFF. CDR3 coding DNA: TGTGCCAGCAGTGAAAACCCGGGGGGCACTGAAGCTTTCTTT.

This clone came up many times. CDR3 coding DNA: TGTGCCAGCAGCCGGGGACAGGGCGGGGAGCAGTACGTC. As protein: CASSRGQGGEQYV. The rearrangement joins TRBV5-5 to TRBJ2-7, with TRBD1 matching over 9 bases. V gave up 4 bases and J gave up 7 bases; unmatched junction bases: 6. The CDR3 covers 13 residues. From germline, CDR1 is SGHKS and CDR2 YYEKEE (reference sequence).

This chain links TRBV6-6 with TRBJ1-2; 7 nucleotides match TRBD1. The CDR3 has 13 residues. Germline V gene sequence: CDR1 MNHNY, CDR2 SVGAGI (reference sequence). V gave up 3 bases and J gave up 8 bases; unmatched junction bases: 6. The CDR3 sequence is CASSYKGARGYTF. CDR3 bases: TGTGCCAGCAGTTATAAGGGGGCGCGAGGCTACACCTTC.

The chain is built from TRBV2 and TRBJ2-1; a weak D match, TRBD1 (6 bases). In germline, CDR1 is SNHLY, CDR2 FYNNEI. The V end was cut by 2 bases, the J end by 9 bases, with 14 bases between. The CDR3 is 14 amino acids. Here the CDR3 reads CASSERGQSVEQFF. In DNA, the CDR3 is TGTGCCAGCAGTGAACGAGGACAGTCGGTTGAGCAGTTCTTC.

The chain joins TRBV19 to TRBJ1-3; possible D gene TRBD1, 6 bases. V lost 6 bases and J 0 bases, leaving 9 bases between the germline ends. Germline V gives CDR1 LNHDA, CDR2 SQIVND (reference sequence). This CDR3 region has 14 residues. CDR3 nucleotide sequence: TGTGCCAGTAGCCGGACAGACTCTGGAAACACCATATATTTT. Its translation is CASSRTDSGNTIYF. Complete variable domain (other parts from reference TRBV19 and TRBJ1-3): DGGITQSPKYLFRKEGQNVTLSCEQNLNHDAMYWYRQDPGQGLRLIYYSQIVNDFQKGDIAEGYSVSREKKESFPLTVTSAQKNPTAFYLCASSRTDSGNTIYFGEGSWLTVV.

The chain recombines TRBV5-6 with TRBJ2-2, with 7 positions matching TRBD2. Germline loops: CDR1 SGHDT, CDR2 YYEEEE. The J segment lost 7 bases and the V segment lost 0 bases, leaving 6 bases of the junction unmatched. This CDR3 has 15 residues. The CDR3 spells CASSLGGSDVGELFF. CDR3 DNA: TGTGCCAGCAGCTTGGGCGGGAGTGATGTCGGGGAGCTGTTTTTT.

This rearrangement joins TRBV6-5 to TRBJ1-5; D may be TRBD1 (6 bases). The germline V gene has CDR1 MNHEY and CDR2 SVGAGI. There are 13 residues in the CDR3. The V and J ends lost 7 bases and 0 bases respectively, with 7 bases between them. CDR3 protein: CASKGHSNQPQHF. The CDR3 coding sequence is TGTGCCAGCAAGGGACATAGCAATCAGCCCCAGCATTTT.

This clone was seen a single time. The rearrangement joins TRBV6-5 to TRBJ2-7, with 9 bases matching TRBD1. After removal of 6 bases from V and 3 bases from J, the junction contained 6 bases not matched to a gene. The length of the CDR3 is 14 residues. CDR1 is MNHEY and CDR2 is SVGAGI in the germline V gene. The CDR3 DNA follows: TGTGCCAGCAGCACAGGGGGCATCGTCTACGAGCAGTACGTC. Encoded protein: CASSTGGIVYEQYV.